This TCR beta chain was identified in a study of T cell changes during pregnancy in multiple sclerosis. The protocol was immunoSEQ multiplex PCR, while the TCRdb copy is restricted to in-frame clones and leaves out a portion. The sample yields roughly 100,000 clones, approximately 90% seen once. This clone was detected once. Between the trimmed V and J ends, which lost 5 bases and 3 bases, there was a span of 20 bases. The CDR3 runs to 16 residues. The germline CDR1 and CDR2 sequences are ENHRY and SYGVKD. The chain joins TRBV10-3 to TRBJ2-7; the D gene is possibly TRBD1 (6 bases). Sequenced material: peripheral blood, taken after pregnancy. The sequence came from a female donor with multiple sclerosis, enrolled in a pregnancy study. The CDR3 coding sequence is TGTGCCATCAGTTTCACCGGGACAAAAAACAGCTACGAGCAGTACTTC. Translation gives CAISFTGTKNSYEQYF.